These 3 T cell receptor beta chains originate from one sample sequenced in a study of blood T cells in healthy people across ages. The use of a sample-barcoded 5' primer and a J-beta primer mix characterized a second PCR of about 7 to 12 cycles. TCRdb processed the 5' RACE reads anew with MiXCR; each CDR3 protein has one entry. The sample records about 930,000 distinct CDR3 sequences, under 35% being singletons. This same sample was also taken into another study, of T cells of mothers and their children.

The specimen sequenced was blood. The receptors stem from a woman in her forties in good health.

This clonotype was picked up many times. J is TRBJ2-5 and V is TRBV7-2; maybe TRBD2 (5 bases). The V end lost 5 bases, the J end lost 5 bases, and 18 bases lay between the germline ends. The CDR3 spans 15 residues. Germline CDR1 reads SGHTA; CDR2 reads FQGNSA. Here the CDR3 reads CASSQDSAHAETQYF. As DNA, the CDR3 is TGTGCCAGCAGCCAGGATAGCGCGCACGCGGAGACCCAGTACTTC.

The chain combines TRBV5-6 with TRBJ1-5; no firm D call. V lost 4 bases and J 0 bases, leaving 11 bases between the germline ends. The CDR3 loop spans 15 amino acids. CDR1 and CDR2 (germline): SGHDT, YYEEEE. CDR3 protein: CASSLARGSNQPQHF. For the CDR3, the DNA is TGTGCCAGCAGCCTCGCGCGGGGTAGCAATCAGCCCCAGCATTTT.

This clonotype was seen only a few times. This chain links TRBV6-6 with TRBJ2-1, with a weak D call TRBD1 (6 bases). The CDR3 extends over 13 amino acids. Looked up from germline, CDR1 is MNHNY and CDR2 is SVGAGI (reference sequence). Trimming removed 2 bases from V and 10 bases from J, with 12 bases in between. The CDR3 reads CASSYGGWAEQFF. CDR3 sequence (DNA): TGTGCCAGCAGTTACGGGGGCTGGGCCGAGCAGTTCTTC.